The TCR beta chain described here comes from a study of T cell repertoires in cytomegalovirus infection. TCRdb re-called the reads with MiXCR, one entry per CDR3 protein. The sample includes fewer than 700,000 distinct CDR3 sequences, approximately 25% of them seen just once. V was shortened by 9 bases and J by 3 bases, with 23 bases between the two germline ends. The CDR3 runs 16 residues. Germline CDR1 is LNHDA and CDR2 is SQIVND (reference sequence). The sequence was obtained from a human donor in good health (CMV status not recorded). Some clones in this sample may be carry-over from other donors' samples. Source material: CD8+ T cells from PBMCs. The V gene is TRBV19, the J gene TRBJ1-1, with D perhaps matching TRBD1 (5 bases). The CDR3 bases are TGTGCCAGCAAAGGCGGGCGGCAGGGAAGGGACACTGAAGCTTTCTTT. As protein: CASKGGRQGRDTEAFF. The variable domain in full, with the rest retrieved from reference TRBV19 and TRBJ1-1, is DGGITQSPKYLFRKEGQNVTLSCEQNLNHDAMYWYRQDPGQGLRLIYYSQIVNDFQKGDIAEGYSVSREKKESFPLTVTSAQKNPTAFYLCASKGGRQGRDTEAFFGQGTRLTVV.